A selection of T cell receptor beta chains follows, all from one sample in a study of blood T cell repertoires in COVID-19. Method: immunoSEQ multiplex PCR; TCRdb's copy keeps in-frame clones and lacks some. The sample lists about 59,000 clones; 70% to 75% were seen once. The specimen sequenced was peripheral blood. These receptor sequences come from a woman aged 50 to 60 with active or convalescent COVID-19. The CDR3 runs from the conserved cysteine through the conserved F or W. The order of the fields is J gene, V gene, D gene, CDR3 length, clone size, CDR3 protein, CDR3 DNA. A D gene is named only where the DNA matches it firmly. Part of the rows lack a size; the others show once, few, many or a class for expanded clones.

TRBJ2-5 | TRBV29-1 | - | 14 | - | CSVQLLAGLETQYF | TGCAGCGTTCAGCTCCTAGCAGGTCTAGAGACCCAGTACTTC
TRBJ2-1 | TRBV20-1 | TRBD2 | 18 | - | CSASRTEAGGPAYNEQFF | TGCAGTGCTAGTAGAACAGAAGCGGGAGGTCCGGCCTACAATGAGCAGTTCTTC
TRBJ1-6 | TRBV28 | - | 14 | - | CANSMTGNNSPLHF | TGTGCCAATTCTATGACGGGGAATAATTCACCCCTCCACTTT
TRBJ1-1 | TRBV2 | - | 14 | - | CASKGIPRDTEAFF | TGTGCCAGCAAGGGGATCCCCCGGGACACTGAAGCTTTCTTT
TRBJ2-2 | TRBV2 | TRBD2 | 14 | - | CASTRDGGNGELFF | TGTGCCAGCACCCGGGACGGGGGGAACGGGGAGCTGTTTTTT
TRBJ1-5 | TRBV10-3 | TRBD1 | 18 | - | CAISESTMGTGGNQPQHF | TGTGCCATCAGTGAGTCGACGATGGGGACAGGCGGGAATCAGCCCCAGCATTTT
TRBJ2-1 | TRBV7-6 | TRBD2 | 13 | - | CASSPGLVNEQFF | TGTGCCAGCAGCCCTGGACTAGTCAATGAGCAGTTCTTC
TRBJ1-2 | TRBV28 | TRBD1 | 15 | - | CASSKPGQGADGYTF | TGTGCCAGCAGTAAACCGGGACAGGGGGCCGATGGCTACACCTTC
TRBJ2-3 | TRBV4-1 | TRBD2 | 15 | - | CASSQGGLVYDTQYF | TGCGCCAGCAGCCAAGGGGGACTAGTTTACGATACGCAGTATTTT
TRBJ2-7 | TRBV19 | - | 13 | - | CASSIVSGDEQYF | TGTGCCAGTAGTATAGTATCGGGGGACGAGCAGTACTTC
TRBJ2-3 | TRBV4-2 | TRBD2 | 17 | - | CASSQGLAGGALDTQYF | TGTGCCAGCAGCCAAGGCCTCGCGGGAGGAGCTCTGGATACGCAGTATTTT
TRBJ1-4 | TRBV3-1/TRBV3-2 | TRBD1 | 15 | - | CASSLRTGGNEKLFF | TGTGCCAGCAGCTTACGGACAGGGGGGAATGAAAAACTGTTTTTT
TRBJ2-7 | TRBV7-5 | - | 13 | - | CVRSLVLDYEQYF | TGTGTCAGAAGCTTAGTACTAGATTACGAGCAGTACTTC
TRBJ2-6 | TRBV9 | TRBD1 | 17 | - | CASSGRVGGAGANVLTF | TGTGCCAGCAGCGGACGGGTAGGGGGCGCTGGGGCCAACGTCCTGACTTTC
TRBJ2-2 | TRBV19 | TRBD1 | 15 | - | CASRKGQVITGELFF | TGTGCCAGTAGAAAGGGACAGGTGATCACCGGGGAGCTGTTTTTT
TRBJ2-6 | TRBV2 | - | 16 | - | CASSEDWGAGANVLTF | TGTGCCAGCAGTGAAGATTGGGGAGCTGGGGCCAACGTCCTGACTTTC
TRBJ2-1 | TRBV7-2 | TRBD2 | 15 | - | CASSALAGGPSEQFF | TGTGCCAGCAGCGCACTAGCGGGAGGGCCTAGTGAGCAGTTCTTC
TRBJ2-7 | TRBV5-4 | - | 14 | - | CASSTPGSPYEQYF | TGTGCCAGCAGCACACCCGGGTCACCCTACGAGCAGTACTTC
TRBJ2-2 | TRBV7-6 | - | 14 | - | CASSLLANTGELFF | TGTGCCAGCAGCTTACTAGCCAACACCGGGGAGCTGTTTTTT
TRBJ1-3 | TRBV7-9 | - | 15 | once | CASSPAPISGNTIYF | TGTGCCAGCAGCCCCGCGCCGATCTCTGGAAACACCATATATTTT
TRBJ2-3 | TRBV20-1 | TRBD2 | 15 | - | CSASKRGRGTDTQYF | TGCAGTGCTAGTAAGCGGGGGAGGGGAACAGATACGCAGTATTTT
TRBJ2-3 | TRBV3-1/TRBV3-2 | - | 17 | - | CASSPRDTLKNTDTQYF | TGTGCCAGCAGCCCACGGGACACCCTAAAGAACACAGATACGCAGTATTTT
TRBJ1-2 | TRBV5-4 | - | 13 | - | CASSLQSAYGYTF | TGTGCCAGCAGCTTGCAGTCTGCCTATGGCTACACCTTC
TRBJ2-7 | TRBV30 | TRBD1 | 13 | few | CALRTGRNYEQYF | TGTGCCCTAAGGACAGGGAGAAATTACGAGCAGTACTTC
TRBJ2-3 | TRBV29-1 | - | 12 | once | CSVDPGTDTQYF | TGCAGCGTTGACCCAGGGACAGATACGCAGTATTTT
TRBJ2-3 | TRBV7-9 | - | 11 | many | CASSWDNTQYF | TGTGCCAGCAGCTGGGACAACACGCAGTATTTT
TRBJ1-4 | TRBV7-8 | - | 17 | - | CASSLAVIRATNEKLFF | TGTGCCAGCAGCTTAGCCGTAATTCGGGCAACTAATGAAAAACTGTTTTTT
TRBJ1-5 | TRBV18 | TRBD1 | 15 | - | CASSPTGLSNQPQHF | TGTGCCAGCTCACCGACAGGGTTAAGCAATCAGCCCCAGCATTTT
TRBJ2-2 | TRBV9 | TRBD2 | 15 | - | CASSPGTTNTGELFF | TGTGCCAGCTCCCCCGGGACTACCAACACCGGGGAGCTGTTTTTT
TRBJ2-2 | TRBV5-6 | - | 14 | - | CASSKAKNTGELFF | TGTGCCAGCAGCAAAGCTAAGAACACCGGGGAGCTGTTTTTT
TRBJ1-2 | TRBV10-3 | TRBD1 | 13 | - | CAIRFTGDNGYTF | TGTGCCATCAGATTTACAGGGGATAATGGCTACACCTTC
TRBJ2-2 | TRBV5-1 | - | 14 | few | CATNPIANTGELFF | TGCGCCACCAATCCAATTGCGAACACCGGGGAGCTGTTTTTT
TRBJ1-6 | TRBV11-3 | - | 13 | - | CASSTLFGSPLHF | TGTGCCAGCAGTACCCTTTTCGGGTCACCCCTCCACTTT
TRBJ2-1 | TRBV29-1 | TRBD2 | 15 | - | CSVDLADTGVDEQFF | TGCAGCGTTGATCTAGCGGATACGGGGGTGGATGAGCAGTTCTTC
TRBJ2-1 | TRBV27 | - | 16 | - | CASSRRRQATYNEQFF | TGTGCCAGCAGCCGACGTAGACAGGCGACCTACAATGAGCAGTTCTTC